Below, 32 T cell receptor beta chains from the same sample are listed, as sequenced in a study of shared clonotypes between healthy human individuals. Assay: immunoSEQ multiplex PCR; the TCRdb copy retains only in-frame clones and omits some. This repertoire shows some 2.1 million clones, 95% found once; its top ten account for 0.13%. The specimen sequenced was naive CD4+ T cells sorted from blood. As for subset: CD45RA+ positively selected. The receptors were gathered from a man younger than 35 in good health.

This chain uses TRBV5-1 with TRBJ1-6; weak D call: TRBD1 (6 bases). The CDR3 is 14 amino acids. Germline V CDR1 and CDR2: SGHRS, YFSETQ. Trimming left V 4 bases short and J 7 bases short, with 12 bases between. In nucleotides, the CDR3 is TGCGCCAGCAGCCCGGACAGTGGGAATTCACCCCTCCACTTT. Translated, it gives CASSPDSGNSPLHF.

The rearrangement joins TRBV6-1 to TRBJ2-1; 10 bases match TRBD2. Losses at the gene ends were 2 bases for V and 1 base for J; bases not matched to a gene: 11. The CDR3 has 19 residues. Germline V CDR1 and CDR2: MNHNS, SASEGT. For the CDR3, the DNA is TGTGCCAGCAGTGAAAATTCCCTAGCGGGGGATACTTCCTACAATGAGCAGTTCTTC. This sequence encodes CASSENSLAGDTSYNEQFF.

This sequence joins TRBV19 and TRBJ1-5, with TRBD1 as a possible D gene (6 bases). There are 14 residues in the CDR3. CDR1 is LNHDA, CDR2 SQIVND, per germline (reference sequence). V lost 1 base, J lost 6 bases, and 10 bases lay in between. The CDR3 region is CASSIGTEVQPQHF. Here the CDR3 DNA reads TGTGCCAGTAGTATAGGGACAGAAGTTCAGCCCCAGCATTTT.

This sequence joins TRBV5-1 and TRBJ2-7, with TRBD1 identical over 11 bases. The CDR3 consists of 15 residues. Losses at the gene ends were 4 bases for V and 4 bases for J; bases not matched to a gene: 7. Germline assignment: CDR1 SGHRS and CDR2 YFSETQ. CDR3: CASSPGTGGFYEQYF. The CDR3 region has the DNA TGCGCCAGCAGCCCCGGGACAGGGGGGTTTTACGAGCAGTACTTC. Full variable domain (rest looked up from reference TRBV5-1 and TRBJ2-7): KAGVTQTPRYLIKTRGQQVTLSCSPISGHRSVSWYQQTPGQGLQFLFEYFSETQRNKGNFPGRFSGRQFSNSRSEMNVSTLELGDSALYLCASSPGTGGFYEQYFGPGTRLTVT.

The chain has TRBV30 and TRBJ1-2; maybe TRBD1 (5 bases). The CDR3 extends over 17 amino acids. Germline assignment: CDR1 GTSNPN and CDR2 SVGIG (reference sequence). Trimming pared 3 bases from V and 0 bases from J, leaving 20 bases between. The CDR3: CAWSQFPTGRANYGYTF. CDR3 coding DNA: TGTGCCTGGAGCCAATTCCCTACAGGAAGAGCTAACTATGGCTACACCTTC.

The chain carries TRBV7-2 and TRBJ1-1, with D possibly being TRBD1 (6 bases). Trimming shortened V by 1 base and J by 3 bases, and 12 bases separated the two germline ends. The germline V gene has CDR1 SGHTA and CDR2 FQGNSA. The CDR3 runs 15 residues. The chain's CDR3 is CASSLEVGGHTEAFF. The CDR3 bases are TGTGCCAGCAGCTTAGAAGTCGGGGGGCACACTGAAGCTTTCTTT.

V usage is TRBV2 and J usage is TRBJ2-7; D may be TRBD1 (7 bases). Germline V gene sequence: CDR1 SNHLY, CDR2 FYNNEI. V was shortened by 7 bases and J by 4 bases, with 20 bases between the two germline ends. This CDR3 is built from 15 residues. CDR3 sequence (DNA): TGTGCCAGCACCCCCTCAGGTCAGGGGGGTTACGAGCAGTACTTC. It encodes CASTPSGQGGYEQYF.

This rearrangement joins TRBV15 to TRBJ1-1; TRBD1 agrees at 8 bases. Germline V lookup: CDR1 LNHNV, CDR2 YYDKDF (reference sequence). There are 15 residues in the CDR3. V shed 2 bases and J 1 base; nucleotides not matched to a gene: 3. The CDR3 nucleotides are TGTGCCACCAGCAGACAGGGACAGGAGAACACTGAAGCTTTCTTT. This translates into CATSRQGQENTEAFF. Variable domain in full (rest from reference TRBV15 and TRBJ1-1): DAMVIQNPRYQVTQFGKPVTLSCSQTLNHNVMYWYQQKSSQAPKLLFHYYDKDFNNEADTPDNFQSRRPNTSFCFLDIRSPGLGDTAMYLCATSRQGQENTEAFFGQGTRLTVV.

The V gene is TRBV19, the J gene TRBJ1-6; 7 bases are shared with TRBD1. J was trimmed by 6 bases and V by 4 bases; bases with no gene match: 6. The germline V gene encodes CDR1 LNHDA and CDR2 SQIVND (reference sequence). This CDR3 has 15 amino acids. In nucleotides, the CDR3 is TGTGCCAGTAGTACCTACAGGGGAGGTAATTCACCCCTCCACTTT. Translation: CASSTYRGGNSPLHF.

A single count supports this clone. J is TRBJ2-1 and V is TRBV6-5; 8 positions agree with TRBD1. Germline V gene data show CDR1 as MNHEY and CDR2 as SVGAGI. Trimming removed 4 bases from V and 7 bases from J; junction bases left unmatched: 12. CDR3 size: 16 residues. The CDR3 loop reads CASSFHQGAVQNEQFF. Here the CDR3 DNA reads TGTGCCAGCAGTTTTCACCAGGGGGCGGTCCAGAATGAGCAGTTCTTC.

The chain couples TRBV10-2 to TRBJ2-1; a possible D gene is TRBD2 (6 bases). V gave up 6 bases and J gave up 5 bases, with 11 bases separating them. Germline CDR1 WSHSY, CDR2 SAAADI. This CDR3 contains 13 residues. The CDR3, as DNA: TGCGCCAGCAGACTCGGGGGAAACAATGAGCAGTTCTTC. Translating gives CASRLGGNNEQFF.

This chain connects TRBV6-5 to TRBJ2-7, with D possibly called TRBD1 or TRBD2 (5 bases each). The CDR3 has 13 amino acids. Germline values: CDR1 MNHEY, CDR2 SVGAGI. V gave up 7 bases and J gave up 7 bases, with 17 bases separating them. CDR3 nucleotide sequence: TGTGCCAGCACTCGGGGCCCCCTGTTGGAGCAGTACTTC. Translated: CASTRGPLLEQYF.

This chain uses TRBV18 with TRBJ1-4; D is ambiguous. From germline, CDR1 is KGHSH and CDR2 LQKENI. This CDR3 has 15 amino acids. The germline V and J ends were trimmed by 3 bases and 7 bases, with 15 bases remaining between them. CDR3 nucleotides: TGTGCCAGCTCACCTAGGCCCCTCGGCGGTGAAAAACTGTTTTTT. Protein product: CASSPRPLGGEKLFF.

The V call is TRBV5-6, the J call TRBJ1-2; no reliable D call. V was cut by 0 bases and J by 5 bases, with 8 bases left in between. The CDR3 loop spans 13 amino acids. Per germline, CDR1 SGHDT and CDR2 YYEEEE. The CDR3 region has the DNA TGTGCCAGCAGCTTGGAGCGGATTTATGGCTACACCTTC. Encoded protein: CASSLERIYGYTF.

The chain is built from TRBV15 and TRBJ2-4; 8 bases align to TRBD2. The V and J ends lost 0 bases and 2 bases, in that order; junction bases with no gene match: 3. The germline CDR1 and CDR2 sequences are LNHNV and YYDKDF (reference sequence). The CDR3 runs to 16 residues. CDR3 in DNA: TGTGCCACCAGCAGAGATCGGGAGGGTTCCAAAAACATTCAGTACTTC. Translating it yields CATSRDREGSKNIQYF. The whole variable domain, remainder taken from reference TRBV15 and TRBJ2-4, is DAMVIQNPRYQVTQFGKPVTLSCSQTLNHNVMYWYQQKSSQAPKLLFHYYDKDFNNEADTPDNFQSRRPNTSFCFLDIRSPGLGDTAMYLCATSRDREGSKNIQYFGAGTRLSVL.

The rearrangement joins TRBV7-9 to TRBJ2-3, with unresolved D. The V gene's germline CDR1 is SEHNR and CDR2 FQNEAQ (reference sequence). V was trimmed by 4 bases and J by 4 bases, leaving 18 bases between them. The CDR3 runs to 16 residues. CDR3 bases: TGTGCCAGCAGCTCCCGGGCCATCGAAGGGTCAGATACGCAGTATTTT. Translation gives CASSSRAIEGSDTQYF.

A note on this clone: The sample carries other DNA sequences with the same CDR3. This chain uses TRBV5-1 with TRBJ2-2; D unclear. Deletions cut 5 bases from V and 0 bases from J, with 5 bases between. In germline, CDR1 is SGHRS, CDR2 YFSETQ. The length of the CDR3 is 13 residues. The CDR3 region is CASSDPNTGELFF. The CDR3 DNA reads as TGCGCCAGCAGTGACCCGAACACCGGGGAGCTGTTTTTT.

CDR3 protein: CASSVEGPSYEQYF. The CDR3 nucleotides are TGTGCCAGCAGTGTAGAGGGGCCATCCTACGAGCAGTACTTC. This chain links TRBV2 with TRBJ2-7; D may match TRBD1 or TRBD2 (5 bases each). The CDR3 has 14 amino acids. The germline V gene encodes CDR1 SNHLY and CDR2 FYNNEI. With 4 bases removed from V and 1 base from J, the gap between germline ends came to 11 bases.

The rearrangement uses TRBV5-6 and TRBJ1-2; D is possibly TRBD1 (5 bases). This CDR3 contains 16 residues. Germline CDR1 reads SGHDT; CDR2 reads YYEEEE. V lost 6 bases and J lost 5, with 23 bases in between. The CDR3, as DNA: TGTGCCAGCAACAACGGTGGGAGGGGACCCTATTATGGCTACACCTTC. It encodes CASNNGGRGPYYGYTF. The full variable domain, in which reference TRBV5-6 and TRBJ1-2 provide the parts outside the CDR3, is DAGVTQSPTHLIKTRGQQVTLRCSPKSGHDTVSWYQQALGQGPQFIFQYYEEEERQRGNFPDRFSGHQFPNYSSELNVNALLLGDSALYLCASNNGGRGPYYGYTFGSGTRLTVV.

To note about this clone: Germline is not matched at one junction end, which may reflect a read error. The rearrangement joins TRBV5-1 to TRBJ1-2; 10 bases match TRBD1. This CDR3 spans 15 amino acids. Germline CDR1 reads SGHRS; CDR2 reads YFSETQ. The CDR3, as DNA: TGCGCCGGCAGCCCCTCGACAGGGGGCAACTATGGCTACACCTTC. It is translated as CAGSPSTGGNYGYTF.

As to this clone: Possible read error: a much larger clone is one base away. The sample contains more than one DNA sequence encoding this CDR3. The rearrangement uses TRBV11-1 and TRBJ1-5, with D unresolved. This CDR3 contains 13 residues. The germline gives CDR1 SGHAT, CDR2 FQDESV (reference sequence). Trimming stripped 1 base from V and 4 bases from J, with 5 bases between. Here the CDR3 DNA reads TGTGCCAGCAGCTTAGGTGTAAATCAGCCCCAGCATTTT. Encoded protein: CASSLGVNQPQHF.

This clone was counted a single time. Additional DNA sequences in this sample encode the identical CDR3. The V call is TRBV5-1, the J call TRBJ1-6, with D perhaps matching TRBD1 (5 bases). Germline CDR1 SGHRS, CDR2 YFSETQ. Trimming pared 5 bases from V and 5 bases from J, leaving 14 bases between. This CDR3 region has 15 residues. CDR3 protein: CASSLEGRDNSPLHF. In DNA, the CDR3 is TGCGCCAGCAGTCTCGAGGGCAGGGATAATTCACCCCTCCACTTT.

V is TRBV29-1 and J is TRBJ1-2, with 7 bases lining up with TRBD1. From germline, CDR1 is SQVTM and CDR2 ANQGSEA. V lost 4 bases to trimming and J lost 8 bases; unmatched junction nucleotides: 7. This CDR3 has 12 residues. Here the CDR3 reads CSVVGGRQGYTF. DNA for the CDR3: TGCAGCGTTGTAGGGGGCCGACAGGGCTACACCTTC.

This clone was recorded once. The chain carries TRBV5-1 and TRBJ2-1; the D gene could be TRBD1 or TRBD2 (6 bases each). The CDR3 runs to 15 residues. Germline V gene data show CDR1 as SGHRS and CDR2 as YFSETQ. V dropped 2 bases and J dropped 1 base, with 10 bases sitting between them. The CDR3 reads CASSFGGTSYNEQFF. DNA for the CDR3: TGCGCCAGCAGCTTCGGCGGGACATCCTACAATGAGCAGTTCTTC.

This chain joins TRBV29-1 and TRBJ2-1; TRBD2 matches 12 bases. CDR1 and CDR2 (germline): SQVTM, ANQGSEA. This CDR3 has 14 amino acids. V shed 5 bases and J 4 bases; nucleotides not matched to a gene: 3. The CDR3 DNA reads TGCAGCGTTTCCGGGACTAGCGGGTACAATGAGCAGTTCTTC. Encoded protein: CSVSGTSGYNEQFF.

The rearrangement joins TRBV30 to TRBJ1-2; D possibly corresponds to TRBD1 (5 bases). Trimming pared 0 bases from V and 8 bases from J, leaving 13 bases between. The germline CDR1 and CDR2 sequences are GTSNPN and SVGIG (reference sequence). This CDR3 has 13 amino acids. The CDR3 here is CAWSVAGGRGYTF. The CDR3 coding sequence is TGTGCCTGGAGTGTAGCGGGGGGACGAGGCTACACCTTC.

The chain has TRBV7-9 and TRBJ2-4; D not certain. V was clipped by 3 bases and J by 6 bases, with 9 bases between them. CDR1 and CDR2 from the germline V gene are SEHNR and FQNEAQ (reference sequence). This CDR3 is 13 amino acids long. The CDR3 DNA is TGTGCCAGCAGCTTGGGGTCTACAAACATTCAGTACTTC. This gives the protein CASSLGSTNIQYF.

The chain has TRBV27 and TRBJ2-1, with 7 bases fitting TRBD2. The V segment lost 3 bases and the J segment 2 bases; nucleotides outside the gene matches: 4. The CDR3 length is 15 residues. CDR1 is MNHEY and CDR2 is SMNVEV in the germline V gene (reference sequence). The CDR3 DNA follows: TGTGCCAGCAGTTTTAAGGGACTAACCTACAATGAGCAGTTCTTC. Its translation: CASSFKGLTYNEQFF.

The chain links TRBV4-1 to TRBJ1-1, with D unclear. V dropped 5 bases and J dropped 0 bases, with 13 bases sitting between them. Germline CDR1 is MGHRA and CDR2 is YSYEKL. This CDR3 comprises 15 residues. CDR3 bases: TGCGCCAGCAGCGACATAGGAGGGTTGAACACTGAAGCTTTCTTT. This gives the protein CASSDIGGLNTEAFF.

The chain links TRBV9 to TRBJ2-3, with 13 bases identical to TRBD2. With V trimmed by 4 bases and J by 6 bases, 11 bases remained unmatched. Germline lookup yields CDR1 SGDLS and CDR2 YYNGEE. The CDR3 spans 17 residues. CDR3 residues: CASSPLAGGPASDTQYF. CDR3 DNA sequence: TGTGCCAGCAGCCCACTAGCGGGGGGGCCCGCGAGCGATACGCAGTATTTT.

The chain couples TRBV7-2 to TRBJ2-7, with 13 bases matching TRBD2. The V and J ends lost 10 bases and 4 bases, in that order; junction bases with no gene match: 13. This CDR3 comprises 16 residues. Germline V gene data show CDR1 as SGHTA and CDR2 as FQGNSA. CDR3 in amino acids: CATPKTWTSGSYEQYF. The CDR3 DNA follows: TGTGCCACCCCGAAAACCTGGACTAGCGGGAGTTACGAGCAGTACTTC.

The rearrangement links TRBV6-6 to TRBJ1-1; 7 bases fit TRBD1. V gave up 7 bases and J gave up 3 bases; unmatched junction bases: 14. The CDR3 extends over 16 amino acids. CDR1 and CDR2 (germline): MNHNY, SVGAGI (reference sequence). CDR3: CASNEGQLSGDTEAFF. DNA for the CDR3: TGTGCCAGCAACGAGGGACAGTTATCTGGGGACACTGAAGCTTTCTTT.